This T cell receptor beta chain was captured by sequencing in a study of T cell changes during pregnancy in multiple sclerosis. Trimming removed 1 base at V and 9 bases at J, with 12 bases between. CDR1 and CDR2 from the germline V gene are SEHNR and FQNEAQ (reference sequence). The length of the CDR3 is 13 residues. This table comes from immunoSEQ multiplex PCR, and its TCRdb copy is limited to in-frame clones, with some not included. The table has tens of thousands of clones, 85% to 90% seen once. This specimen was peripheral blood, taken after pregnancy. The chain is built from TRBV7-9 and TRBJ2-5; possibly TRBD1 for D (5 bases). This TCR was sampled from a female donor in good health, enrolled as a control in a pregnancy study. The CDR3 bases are TGTGCCAGCAGCTTAGAAGAGACCAGGGCCCAGTACTTC. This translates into CASSLEETRAQYF.